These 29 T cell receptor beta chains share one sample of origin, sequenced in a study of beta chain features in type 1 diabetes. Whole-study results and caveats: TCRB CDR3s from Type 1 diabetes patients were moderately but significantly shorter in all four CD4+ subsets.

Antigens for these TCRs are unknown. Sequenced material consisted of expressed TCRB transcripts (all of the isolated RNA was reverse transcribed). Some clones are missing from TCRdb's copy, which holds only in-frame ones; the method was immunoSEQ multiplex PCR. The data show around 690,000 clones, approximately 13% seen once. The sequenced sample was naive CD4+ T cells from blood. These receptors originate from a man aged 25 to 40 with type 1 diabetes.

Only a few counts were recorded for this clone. CDR3 region: CASSLSSGGAFAANEQFF. The CDR3, as DNA: TGTGCCAGCAGTTTGTCCAGCGGGGGGGCATTCGCAGCCAATGAGCAGTTCTTC. V gene TRBV27 combines with J gene TRBJ2-1; TRBD2 aligns across 10 bases. CDR3 size: 18 residues. Germline CDR1 reads MNHEY; CDR2 reads SMNVEV (reference sequence). The V and J ends lost 3 bases and 6 bases, in that order; junction bases with no gene match: 14.

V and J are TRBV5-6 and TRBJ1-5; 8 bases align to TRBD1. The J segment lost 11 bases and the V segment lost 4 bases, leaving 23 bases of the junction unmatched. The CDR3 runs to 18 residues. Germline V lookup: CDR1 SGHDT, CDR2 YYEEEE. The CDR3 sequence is CASSRSGDRGAGGPSQHF. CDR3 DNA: TGTGCCAGCAGCCGCAGTGGAGACAGGGGCGCTGGGGGCCCATCCCAGCATTTT. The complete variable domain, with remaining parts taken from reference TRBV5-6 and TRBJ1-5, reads DAGVTQSPTHLIKTRGQQVTLRCSPKSGHDTVSWYQQALGQGPQFIFQYYEEEERQRGNFPDRFSGHQFPNYSSELNVNALLLGDSALYLCASSRSGDRGAGGPSQHFGDGTRLSIL.

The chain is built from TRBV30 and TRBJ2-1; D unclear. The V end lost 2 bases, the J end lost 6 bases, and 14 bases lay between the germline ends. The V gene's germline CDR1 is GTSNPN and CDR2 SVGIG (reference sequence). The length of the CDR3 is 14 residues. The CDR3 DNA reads TGTGCCTGGAGTAGCCCCCCCTTCCCCAATGAGCAGTTCTTC. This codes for CAWSSPPFPNEQFF.

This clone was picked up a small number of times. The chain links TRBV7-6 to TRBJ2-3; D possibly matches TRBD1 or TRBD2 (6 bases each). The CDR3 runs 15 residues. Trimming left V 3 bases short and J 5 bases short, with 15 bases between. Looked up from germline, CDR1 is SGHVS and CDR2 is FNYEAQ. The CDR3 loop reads CASSFGGPGEDTQYF. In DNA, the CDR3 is TGTGCCAGCAGCTTTGGGGGGCCCGGTGAAGATACGCAGTATTTT.

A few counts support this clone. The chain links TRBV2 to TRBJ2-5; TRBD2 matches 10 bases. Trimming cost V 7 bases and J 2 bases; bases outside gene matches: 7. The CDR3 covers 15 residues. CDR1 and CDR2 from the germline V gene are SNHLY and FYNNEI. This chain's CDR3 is CASNRASGGQETQYF. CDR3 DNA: TGTGCCAGCAATAGAGCTAGCGGGGGACAAGAGACCCAGTACTTC.

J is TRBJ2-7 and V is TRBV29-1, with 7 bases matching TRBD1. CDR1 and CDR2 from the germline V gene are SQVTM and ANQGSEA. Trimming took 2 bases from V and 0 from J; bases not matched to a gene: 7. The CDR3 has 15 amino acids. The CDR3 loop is CSVEIRQGSSYEQYF. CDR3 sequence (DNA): TGCAGCGTTGAAATTAGACAGGGAAGCTCCTACGAGCAGTACTTC.

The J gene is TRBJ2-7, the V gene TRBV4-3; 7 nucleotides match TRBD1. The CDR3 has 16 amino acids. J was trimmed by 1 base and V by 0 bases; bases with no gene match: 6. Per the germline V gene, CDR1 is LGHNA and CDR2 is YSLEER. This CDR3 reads CASSQDRTGFSYEQYF. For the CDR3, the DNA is TGCGCCAGCAGCCAAGATCGGACAGGATTTTCCTACGAGCAGTACTTC.

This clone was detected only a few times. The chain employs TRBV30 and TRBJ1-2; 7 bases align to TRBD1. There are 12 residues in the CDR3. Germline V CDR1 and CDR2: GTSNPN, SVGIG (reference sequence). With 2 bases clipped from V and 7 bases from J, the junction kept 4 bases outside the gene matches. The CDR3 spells CAWSPTGLGYTF. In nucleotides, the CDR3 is TGTGCCTGGAGTCCGACAGGGCTTGGCTACACCTTC. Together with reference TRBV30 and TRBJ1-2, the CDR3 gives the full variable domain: SQTIHQWPATLVQPVGSPLSLECTVEGTSNPNLYWYRQAAGRGLQLLFYSVGIGQISSEVPQNLSASRPQDRQFILSSKKLLLSDSGFYLCAWSPTGLGYTFGSGTRLTVV.

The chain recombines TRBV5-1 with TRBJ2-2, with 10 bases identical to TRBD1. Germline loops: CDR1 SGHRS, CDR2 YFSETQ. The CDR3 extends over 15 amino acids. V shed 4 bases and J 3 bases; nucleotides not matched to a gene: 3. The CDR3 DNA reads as TGCGCCAGCAGCACCGGACAGGGGGACACCGGGGAGCTGTTTTTT. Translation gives CASSTGQGDTGELFF.

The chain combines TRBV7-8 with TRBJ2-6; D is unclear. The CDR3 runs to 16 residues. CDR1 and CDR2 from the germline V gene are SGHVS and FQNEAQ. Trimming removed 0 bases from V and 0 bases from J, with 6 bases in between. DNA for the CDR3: TGTGCCAGCAGCTTAGCGCCGAGCTCTGGGGCCAACGTCCTGACTTTC. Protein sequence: CASSLAPSSGANVLTF.

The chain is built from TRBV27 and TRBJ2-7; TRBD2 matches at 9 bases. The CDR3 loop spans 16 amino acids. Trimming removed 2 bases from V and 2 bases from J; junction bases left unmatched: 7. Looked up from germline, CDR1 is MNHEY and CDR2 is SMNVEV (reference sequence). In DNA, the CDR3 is TGTGCCAGCAGTTTAATATCTAGCGGGGTGACCTACGAGCAGTACTTC. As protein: CASSLISSGVTYEQYF.

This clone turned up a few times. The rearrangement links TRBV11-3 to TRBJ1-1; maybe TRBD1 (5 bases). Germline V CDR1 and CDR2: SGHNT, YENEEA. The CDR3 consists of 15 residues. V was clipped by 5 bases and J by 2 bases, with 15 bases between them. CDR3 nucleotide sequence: TGTGCCAGCAGCCGTCGGGGCATGGCTAACACTGAAGCTTTCTTT. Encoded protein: CASSRRGMANTEAFF.

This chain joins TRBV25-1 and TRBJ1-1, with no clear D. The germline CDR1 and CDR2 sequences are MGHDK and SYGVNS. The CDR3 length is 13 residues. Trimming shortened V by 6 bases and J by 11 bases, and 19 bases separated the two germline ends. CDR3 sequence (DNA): TGTGCCAGCAGCGAGCGGGCGGGAATGGCGGCTTTCTTT. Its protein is CASSERAGMAAFF. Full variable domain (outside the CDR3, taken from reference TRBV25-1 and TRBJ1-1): EADIYQTPRYLVIGTGKKITLECSQTMGHDKMYWYQQDPGMELHLIHYSYGVNSTEKGDLSSESTVSRIRTEHFPLTLESARPSHTSQYLCASSERAGMAAFFGQGTRLTVV.

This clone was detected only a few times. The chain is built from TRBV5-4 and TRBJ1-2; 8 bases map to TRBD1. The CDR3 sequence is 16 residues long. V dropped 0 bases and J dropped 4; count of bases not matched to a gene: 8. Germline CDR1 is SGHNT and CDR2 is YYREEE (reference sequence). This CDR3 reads CASSLAPDRASYGYTF. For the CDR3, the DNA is TGTGCCAGCAGCTTGGCCCCGGACAGGGCCTCCTATGGCTACACCTTC.

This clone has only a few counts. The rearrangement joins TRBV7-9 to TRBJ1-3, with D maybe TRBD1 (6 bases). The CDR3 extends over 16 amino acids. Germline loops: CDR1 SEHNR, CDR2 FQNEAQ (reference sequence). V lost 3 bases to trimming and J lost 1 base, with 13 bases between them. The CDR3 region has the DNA TGTGCCAGCAGCTTTCGCTCGGGGGCATCTGGAAACACCATATATTTT. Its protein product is CASSFRSGASGNTIYF.

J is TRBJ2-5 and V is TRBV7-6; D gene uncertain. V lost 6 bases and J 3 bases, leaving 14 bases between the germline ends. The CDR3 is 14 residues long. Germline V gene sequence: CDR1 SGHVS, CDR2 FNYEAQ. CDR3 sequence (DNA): TGTGCCAGCAGACGAACCCCAGCAGAAGAGACCCAGTACTTC. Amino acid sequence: CASRRTPAEETQYF.

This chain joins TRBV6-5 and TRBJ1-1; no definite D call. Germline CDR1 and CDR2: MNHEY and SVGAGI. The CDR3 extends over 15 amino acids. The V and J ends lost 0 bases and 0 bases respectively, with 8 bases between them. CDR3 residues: CASSYSGSLNTEAFF. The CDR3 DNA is TGTGCCAGCAGTTACTCAGGTAGTTTGAACACTGAAGCTTTCTTT.

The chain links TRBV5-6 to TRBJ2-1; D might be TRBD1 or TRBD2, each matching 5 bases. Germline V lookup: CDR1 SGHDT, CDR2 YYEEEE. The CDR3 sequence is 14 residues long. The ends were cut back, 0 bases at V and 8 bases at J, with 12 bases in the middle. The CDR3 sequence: CASSLEVVGHEQFF. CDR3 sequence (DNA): TGTGCCAGCAGCTTGGAGGTAGTGGGACATGAGCAGTTCTTC.

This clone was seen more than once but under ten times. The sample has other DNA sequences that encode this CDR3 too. CDR3: CASSTGQGNTGELFF. CDR3 nucleotide sequence: TGTGCCAGTAGCACGGGACAGGGGAACACCGGGGAGCTGTTTTTT. This chain joins TRBV19 and TRBJ2-2; 9 bases map to TRBD1. This CDR3 contains 15 residues. The V gene end was trimmed by 6 bases and the J gene end by 1 base; junction bases not matched to a gene: 3. Germline lookup yields CDR1 LNHDA and CDR2 SQIVND (reference sequence).

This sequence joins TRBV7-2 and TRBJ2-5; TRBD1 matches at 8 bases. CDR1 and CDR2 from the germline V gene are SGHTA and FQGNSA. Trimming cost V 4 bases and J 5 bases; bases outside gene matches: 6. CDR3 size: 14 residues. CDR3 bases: TGTGCCAGCAGCTCTCAGGGGGCACAGGAGACCCAGTACTTC. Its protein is CASSSQGAQETQYF.

The CDR3 protein is CASSEMTEGWSPLHF. The CDR3 DNA reads as TGCGCCAGCAGCGAGATGACAGAGGGCTGGTCACCCCTCCACTTT. This chain joins TRBV4-3 and TRBJ1-6; TRBD1 is a possible D gene (5 bases). The V end was cut by 5 bases, the J end by 10 bases, with 18 bases between. The V gene's germline CDR1 is LGHNA and CDR2 YSLEER. CDR3 length: 15 residues.

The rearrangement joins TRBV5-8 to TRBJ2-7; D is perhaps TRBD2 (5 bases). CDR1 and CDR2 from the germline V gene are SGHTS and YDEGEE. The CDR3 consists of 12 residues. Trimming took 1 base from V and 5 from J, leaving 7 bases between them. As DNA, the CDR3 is TGTGCCAGCAGCTTGCCGGGAAACGAGCAGTACTTC. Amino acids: CASSLPGNEQYF.

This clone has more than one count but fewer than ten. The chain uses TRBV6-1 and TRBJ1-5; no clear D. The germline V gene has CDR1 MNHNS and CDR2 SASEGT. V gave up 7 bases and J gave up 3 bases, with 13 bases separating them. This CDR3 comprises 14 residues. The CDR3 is CASTGGRINQPQHF. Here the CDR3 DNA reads TGTGCCAGCACGGGAGGACGGATCAATCAGCCCCAGCATTTT.

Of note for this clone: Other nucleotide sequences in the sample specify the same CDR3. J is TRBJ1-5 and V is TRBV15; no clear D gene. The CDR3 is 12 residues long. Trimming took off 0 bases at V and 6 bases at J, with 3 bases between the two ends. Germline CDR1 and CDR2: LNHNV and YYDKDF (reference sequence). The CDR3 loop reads CATSRDTQPQHF. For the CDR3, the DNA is TGTGCCACCAGCAGAGATACTCAGCCCCAGCATTTT.

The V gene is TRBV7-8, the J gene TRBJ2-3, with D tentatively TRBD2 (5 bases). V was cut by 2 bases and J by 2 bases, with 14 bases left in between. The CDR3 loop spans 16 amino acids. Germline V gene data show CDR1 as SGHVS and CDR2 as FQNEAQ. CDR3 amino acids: CASSLRWTGNTDTQYF. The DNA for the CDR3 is TGTGCCAGCAGCTTAAGGTGGACTGGCAACACAGATACGCAGTATTTT.

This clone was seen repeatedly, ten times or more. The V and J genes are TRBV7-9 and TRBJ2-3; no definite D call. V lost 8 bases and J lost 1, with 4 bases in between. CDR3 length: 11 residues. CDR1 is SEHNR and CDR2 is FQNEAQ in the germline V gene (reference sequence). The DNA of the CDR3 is TGTGCCAGCGGACGCACAGATACGCAGTATTTT. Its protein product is CASGRTDTQYF.

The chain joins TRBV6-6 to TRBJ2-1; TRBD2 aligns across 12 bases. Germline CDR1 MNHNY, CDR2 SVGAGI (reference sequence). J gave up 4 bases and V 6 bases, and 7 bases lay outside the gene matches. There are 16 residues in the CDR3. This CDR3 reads CASSSRTSGKYNEQFF. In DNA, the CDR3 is TGTGCCAGCAGCTCCCGGACTAGCGGGAAGTACAATGAGCAGTTCTTC.

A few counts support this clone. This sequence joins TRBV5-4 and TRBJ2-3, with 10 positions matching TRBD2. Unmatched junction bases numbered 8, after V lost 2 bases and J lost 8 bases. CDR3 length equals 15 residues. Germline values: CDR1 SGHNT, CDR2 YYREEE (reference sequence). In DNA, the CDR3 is TGTGCCAGCAGCTTAAGCGGGGGGGCCTCGGGTACGCAGTATTTT. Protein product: CASSLSGGASGTQYF.

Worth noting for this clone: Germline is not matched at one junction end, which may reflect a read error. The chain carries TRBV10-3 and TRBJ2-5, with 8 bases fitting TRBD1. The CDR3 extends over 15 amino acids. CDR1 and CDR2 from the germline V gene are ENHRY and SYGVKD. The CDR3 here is CASSQPAGGRETQYF. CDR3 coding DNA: TGTGCCAGCAGTCAGCCCGCAGGGGGCCGAGAGACCCAGTACTTC.